This passage covers 23 T cell receptor beta chains from one sample sequenced in a study of naive and memory T cell subsets. An equimolar mix of two oligonucleotides served as the beta constant-region primer for TRBC1 and TRBC2. Ligated cDNA was amplified by four rounds of PCR with nested alpha and beta constant-region primers and SP2. TCRdb fed the UMI-ligation and nested PCR reads into MiXCR, producing one record per CDR3 protein. The sample gives under 35,000 distinct CDR3 sequences, 18% of which show up once; around 3.3% is in the top ten. Sequencing used effector memory CD4+ T cells from blood. Documented subset: effector memory, CD45RA- CD27-. Source of these receptors: a human donor in good health.

V is TRBV29-1 and J is TRBJ2-1, with D unresolved. The CDR3 spans 12 residues. V was clipped by 4 bases and J by 6 bases, with 10 bases between them. CDR1 is SQVTM and CDR2 is ANQGSEA in the germline V gene. The DNA for the CDR3 is TGCAGCGTTGTACCCCGTCGCAATGAGCAGTTCTTC. It specifies CSVVPRRNEQFF.

This clonotype is medium-sized in the sample. This chain links TRBV10-3 with TRBJ1-1; the D gene is possibly TRBD1 (6 bases). CDR3 length: 13 amino acids. With 6 bases removed from V and 1 base from J, the gap between germline ends came to 9 bases. Germline V CDR1 and CDR2: ENHRY, SYGVKD. This CDR3 is CAIRRDTNTEAFF. Here the CDR3 DNA reads TGTGCCATCAGGCGGGACACGAACACTGAAGCTTTCTTT.

Only a few counts were recorded for this clonotype. The gene calls are TRBV29-1 and TRBJ2-7; TRBD1 is a possible D gene (6 bases). CDR3 length: 12 residues. Trimming shortened V by 6 bases and J by 3 bases, and 12 bases separated the two germline ends. Germline V gene lookup returns CDR1 SQVTM and CDR2 ANQGSEA. CDR3 nucleotides: TGCAGCGTCCTAGAACAGGGCTACGAGCAGTACTTC. The encoded protein is CSVLEQGYEQYF.

This clonotype was picked up many times. The chain is built from TRBV27 and TRBJ1-5; D ambiguous. This CDR3 contains 15 residues. The germline V and J ends were trimmed by 2 bases and 3 bases, with 11 bases remaining between them. Germline V gene data show CDR1 as MNHEY and CDR2 as SMNVEV (reference sequence). Here the CDR3 DNA reads TGTGCCAGCAGTTTAAATCTGGCCGTCAATCAGCCCCAGCATTTT. Translating gives CASSLNLAVNQPQHF.

This clonotype showed up just a few times. This chain uses TRBV12-3 or TRBV12-4 with TRBJ2-2; TRBD1 agrees at 8 bases. J gave up 3 bases and V 9 bases, and 6 bases lay outside the gene matches. This CDR3 region has 14 residues. CDR3 sequence (DNA): TGTGCCAGTCGCGCAGGGGGCCACACCGGGGAGCTGTTTTTT. As protein: CASRAGGHTGELFF.

This clonotype was counted many times. The chain combines TRBV28 with TRBJ1-3; D gene ambiguous. This CDR3 region has 17 residues. V lost 5 bases and J lost 0, with 17 bases in between. The germline V gene encodes CDR1 MDHEN and CDR2 SYDVKM. The CDR3 sequence is CASSILRMGNSGNTIYF. In DNA form, the CDR3 reads TGTGCCAGCAGTATCCTCAGGATGGGGAACTCTGGAAACACCATATATTTT.

Only a few counts were recorded for this clonotype. V and J are TRBV18 and TRBJ2-6; a possible D gene is TRBD2 (7 bases). Trimming removed 7 bases from V and 4 bases from J, with 20 bases in between. Looked up from germline, CDR1 is KGHSH and CDR2 is LQKENI. The CDR3 is 17 residues long. CDR3 amino acids: CASLPQLGGLGANVLTF. The CDR3, as DNA: TGTGCCAGCTTACCCCAATTGGGGGGGCTCGGGGCCAACGTCCTGACTTTC.

This clonotype has ten or more counts. V gene TRBV7-8 combines with J gene TRBJ2-1, with TRBD2 as a possible D gene (6 bases). Germline loops: CDR1 SGHVS, CDR2 FQNEAQ. The CDR3 contains 18 residues. Between the trimmed V and J ends, which lost 1 base and 0 bases, there was a span of 16 bases. Here the CDR3 DNA reads TGTGCCAGCAGCTTAGGTTTTACGACTAGAAGCTCCTACAATGAGCAGTTCTTC. This encodes CASSLGFTTRSSYNEQFF.

The table lists this clonotype with many counts. V and J are TRBV18 and TRBJ1-1, with D unresolved. The CDR3 totals 15 residues. V shed 3 bases and J shed 0 bases, with 11 bases lying between them. Per germline, CDR1 KGHSH and CDR2 LQKENI. The CDR3 protein is CASSPLGGMNTEAFF. In DNA, the CDR3 is TGTGCCAGCTCACCCCTTGGCGGCATGAACACTGAAGCTTTCTTT.

This clonotype appeared a single time. The genes are TRBV11-2 and TRBJ1-2; a weak D match, TRBD1 (5 bases). Germline V gene sequence: CDR1 SGHAT, CDR2 FQNNGV. Trimming pared 5 bases from V and 8 bases from J, leaving 15 bases between. The CDR3 length is 13 residues. The chain's CDR3 is CASSLRTSQGYTF. The CDR3 DNA sequence: TGTGCCAGCAGCCTACGGACAAGTCAGGGCTACACCTTC.

J is TRBJ2-1 and V is TRBV19, with 9 nucleotides matching TRBD2. Per germline, CDR1 LNHDA and CDR2 SQIVND (reference sequence). This CDR3 spans 17 amino acids. V gave up 6 bases and J gave up 6 bases; unmatched junction bases: 15. The CDR3 DNA sequence: TGTGCCAGTAGCCCACGGGGTGGCGGGAGGGCCCTCAATGAGCAGTTCTTC. Residues: CASSPRGGGRALNEQFF. Complete variable domain (other parts from reference TRBV19 and TRBJ2-1): DGGITQSPKYLFRKEGQNVTLSCEQNLNHDAMYWYRQDPGQGLRLIYYSQIVNDFQKGDIAEGYSVSREKKESFPLTVTSAQKNPTAFYLCASSPRGGGRALNEQFFGPGTRLTVL.

There are many counts of this clonotype. V gene TRBV20-1 combines with J gene TRBJ1-2; 7 bases align to TRBD1. Germline V CDR1 and CDR2: DFQATT, SNEGSKA (reference sequence). This CDR3 has 16 residues. V trimming: 1 base; J trimming: 2 bases; junction bases outside the gene matches: 10. This CDR3 is CSARASGTEGNYGYTF. CDR3 DNA: TGCAGTGCTAGAGCCTCCGGGACAGAGGGGAACTATGGCTACACCTTC.

The rearrangement links TRBV6-2 or TRBV6-3 to TRBJ1-5; D is undetermined. The germline V gene has CDR1 MNHEY and CDR2 SVGEGT. CDR3 size: 14 residues. V lost 5 bases and J lost 1, with 9 bases in between. CDR3 region: CASSEQYSNQPQHF. DNA of the CDR3: TGTGCCAGCAGTGAACAGTACAGCAATCAGCCCCAGCATTTT.

The chain recombines TRBV30 with TRBJ1-6; D is ambiguous. This CDR3 is 12 amino acids long. Per germline, CDR1 GTSNPN and CDR2 SVGIG (reference sequence). Trimming removed 0 bases at V and 7 bases at J, with 4 bases between. CDR3 sequence reads: CAWSVRNSPLHF. CDR3 in DNA: TGTGCCTGGAGTGTCAGGAATTCACCCCTCCACTTT.

The sample holds a few counts of this clonotype. This rearrangement joins TRBV24-1 to TRBJ2-1; 14 positions match TRBD2. This CDR3 contains 16 residues. CDR1 is KGHDR and CDR2 is SFDVKD in the germline V gene. The V segment lost 3 bases and the J segment 6 bases; nucleotides outside the gene matches: 3. The CDR3 region is CATSDTTSGRVNEQFF. CDR3 coding DNA: TGTGCCACCAGTGATACGACTAGCGGGAGGGTCAATGAGCAGTTCTTC.

This clonotype has only a few counts. The V call is TRBV12-3 or TRBV12-4, the J call TRBJ1-5; 9 nucleotides match TRBD1. This CDR3 region has 14 residues. V trimming: 5 bases; J trimming: 2 bases; junction bases outside the gene matches: 1. The CDR3 loop reads CASSRQGGNQPQHF. CDR3 bases: TGTGCCAGCAGTCGACAGGGGGGCAATCAGCCCCAGCATTTT.

The chain is built from TRBV5-1 and TRBJ1-6, with 7 bases aligning to TRBD1. The germline V gene encodes CDR1 SGHRS and CDR2 YFSETQ. There are 16 residues in the CDR3. V was clipped by 4 bases and J by 11 bases; unmatched bases: 15. The CDR3 loop reads CASSGTGTVAQAPLHF. CDR3 nucleotide sequence: TGCGCCAGCAGCGGCACCGGGACAGTCGCCCAGGCACCCCTCCACTTT.

This clonotype was seen repeatedly, ten times or more. DNA of the CDR3: TGCGCCAGCAGCTTGGTTACAGGGTCGGATTCTGGCTACACCTTC. This gives the protein CASSLVTGSDSGYTF. The chain has TRBV5-1 and TRBJ1-2; a possible D gene is TRBD1 (6 bases). The germline V gene has CDR1 SGHRS and CDR2 YFSETQ. This CDR3 has 15 amino acids. V dropped 0 bases and J dropped 7 bases, with 16 bases sitting between them.

This clonotype was seen more than once but under ten times. CDR3 loop: CASSPGTGGTNEKLFF. CDR3 DNA: TGTGCCAGCTCACCCGGGACAGGTGGAACTAATGAAAAACTGTTTTTT. The rearrangement uses TRBV18 and TRBJ1-4; TRBD1 aligns across 8 bases. Germline loops: CDR1 KGHSH, CDR2 LQKENI. The CDR3 extends over 16 amino acids. V lost 3 bases and J lost 1; bases outside the gene matches: 4. Based on the CDR3 plus reference TRBV18 and TRBJ1-4, the full variable domain is NAGVMQNPRHLVRRRGQEARLRCSPMKGHSHVYWYRQLPEEGLKFMVYLQKENIIDESGMPKERFSAEFPKEGPSILRIQQVVRGDSAAYFCASSPGTGGTNEKLFFGSGTQLSVL.

At least ten counts were recorded for this clonotype. The chain recombines TRBV28 with TRBJ1-2; 10 bases map to TRBD1. V lost 6 bases to trimming and J lost 5 bases; unmatched junction nucleotides: 12. The germline CDR1 and CDR2 sequences are MDHEN and SYDVKM. The length of the CDR3 is 16 residues. CDR3 residues: CASSPSRTGGTYGYTF. As DNA, the CDR3 is TGTGCCAGCAGCCCCTCGAGGACAGGGGGGACGTATGGCTACACCTTC.

The chain couples TRBV7-9 to TRBJ1-1, with 9 bases that match TRBD1. Germline lookup yields CDR1 SEHNR and CDR2 FQNEAQ (reference sequence). V was pared by 3 bases and J by 5 bases, with 1 base of the junction left unmatched. This CDR3 is 13 amino acids long. The CDR3 loop reads CASSFGTGTEAFF. The CDR3 nucleotides read TGTGCCAGCAGCTTCGGGACAGGGACTGAAGCTTTCTTT.

This clonotype was observed many times. J is TRBJ1-6 and V is TRBV3-1, with D unresolved. Trimming left V 0 bases short and J 5 bases short, with 5 bases between. This CDR3 is built from 14 residues. Germline assignment: CDR1 LGHDT and CDR2 YNNKEL (reference sequence). The CDR3 loop reads CASSQEGNNSPLHF. CDR3 DNA: TGTGCCAGCAGCCAAGAAGGAAATAATTCACCCCTCCACTTT.

This clonotype was seen a single time. The rearrangement uses TRBV7-8 and TRBJ2-3; 8 bases fit TRBD1. The CDR3 is 16 residues long. Germline V gene lookup returns CDR1 SGHVS and CDR2 FQNEAQ. V lost 2 bases, J lost 3 bases, and 7 bases stayed unmatched. The CDR3 loop is CASSLPDRGGTDTQYF. The CDR3 nucleotides are TGTGCCAGCAGCTTACCAGACAGGGGCGGGACAGATACGCAGTATTTT.